Shown below are 27 T cell receptor beta chains from a single sample sequenced in a study. Treg sorting used a CD4+CD25+CD127-/low gate. The TRBV12-4/TRBJ1-2 clonotypes were amplified using barcode primers with ligated adaptors. Via MiXCR, TCRdb re-called the multiplex PCR reads, giving one row per CDR3 protein. The data contain several hundred distinct CDR3 sequences, approximately 4.9% of them singletons. Sequencing was carried out using tumor-infiltrating Tregs sorted from the breast tumor. These TCRs come from a female donor with breast cancer.

This clonotype is labeled as medium-sized. This sequence joins TRBV12-3 or TRBV12-4 and TRBJ1-2, with D unclear. Trimming removed 4 bases at V and 6 bases at J, with 15 bases between. The CDR3 loop spans 14 amino acids. The CDR3 DNA sequence: TGTGCCAGCAGTTCCCGAGGGTCTCGGGATGGCTACACCTTC. This gives the protein CASSSRGSRDGYTF.

This clonotype is labeled medium-sized. This chain connects TRBV12-3 or TRBV12-4 to TRBJ1-2; 7 nucleotides match TRBD1. This CDR3 has 15 amino acids. J gave up 3 bases and V 6 bases, and 10 bases lay outside the gene matches. CDR3 in DNA: TGTGCCAGCAGGACGACCGGGACAGCGCACTATGGCTACACCTTC. It yields the protein CASRTTGTAHYGYTF.

By its share, this clonotype is medium-sized (0.01 to 0.1%). The genes are TRBV12-3 or TRBV12-4 and TRBJ1-2; 7 bases are a match to TRBD1. V shed 2 bases and J 2 bases; nucleotides not matched to a gene: 2. The CDR3 length is 14 residues. The CDR3 DNA follows: TGTGCCAGCAGTTTATACAGGGGAAACTATGGCTACACCTTC. Its translation is CASSLYRGNYGYTF.

Relative to its sample, this clonotype is medium-sized. The rearrangement uses TRBV12-3 or TRBV12-4 and TRBJ1-2, with a weak D call TRBD1 (5 bases). This CDR3 spans 13 amino acids. The V end lost 6 bases, the J end lost 5 bases, and 13 bases lay between the germline ends. Written as DNA, the CDR3 is TGTGCCAGCAGCCCCAGGGTGGGTTATGGCTACACCTTC. It is translated as CASSPRVGYGYTF.

This clonotype is classed as medium-sized. The rearrangement links TRBV12-3 or TRBV12-4 to TRBJ1-2; D unclear. This CDR3 has 12 residues. V was clipped by 7 bases and J by 8 bases, with 14 bases between them. CDR3 sequence: CASIKDGEGYTF. DNA of the CDR3: TGTGCCAGCATCAAGGACGGGGAAGGCTACACCTTC.

By frequency in the sample, this clonotype is medium-sized. The V call is TRBV12-3 or TRBV12-4, the J call TRBJ1-2; 7 bases match TRBD1. The V gene end was trimmed by 7 bases and the J gene end by 5 bases; junction bases not matched to a gene: 16. This CDR3 region has 16 residues. CDR3 DNA sequence: TGTGCCAGCACCTGGGACCCCTTTGGACAGGTATATGGCTACACCTTC. It codes for CASTWDPFGQVYGYTF.

This clonotype is medium-sized by share. The chain carries TRBV12-3 or TRBV12-4 and TRBJ1-2; a possible D gene is TRBD1 (5 bases). The germline V and J ends were trimmed by 5 bases and 5 bases, with 9 bases remaining between them. The CDR3 has 12 residues. The CDR3, as DNA: TGTGCCAGCAGTCGGGACCGATATGGCTACACCTTC. This encodes CASSRDRYGYTF.

This clonotype counts as medium-sized. The rearrangement links TRBV12-3 or TRBV12-4 to TRBJ1-2; D unclear. V lost 4 bases to trimming and J lost 4 bases, with 16 bases between them. The CDR3 consists of 15 residues. The CDR3 is CASSSPTQVVYGYTF. The CDR3 bases are TGTGCCAGCAGTTCCCCTACCCAGGTCGTCTATGGCTACACCTTC.

This clonotype is classed as large (0.1 to 1%). CDR3 bases: TGTGCCAGCAGTCTGGCCCGGACAGGAGTGGCTAACTATGGCTACACCTTC. It translates to CASSLARTGVANYGYTF. This chain uses TRBV12-3 or TRBV12-4 with TRBJ1-2; 7 nucleotides match TRBD1. CDR3 length: 17 residues. The V and J ends lost 5 bases and 0 bases, in that order; junction bases with no gene match: 12.

This clonotype is deemed medium-sized (0.01 to 0.1%). The J gene is TRBJ1-2, the V gene TRBV12-3 or TRBV12-4; no firm D call. The CDR3 is 13 amino acids. Trimming removed 1 base at V and 2 bases at J, with 5 bases between. The CDR3 spells CASSLGINYGYTF. The CDR3 nucleotides read TGTGCCAGCAGTTTAGGTATAAACTATGGCTACACCTTC.

This clonotype ranks as medium-sized. The rearrangement joins TRBV12-3 or TRBV12-4 to TRBJ1-2; 7 bases map to TRBD1. Trimming took 5 bases from V and 4 from J; bases not matched to a gene: 4. This CDR3 comprises 13 residues. The chain's CDR3 is CASSLGTVYGYTF. The CDR3 DNA follows: TGTGCCAGCAGTCTAGGGACAGTCTATGGCTACACCTTC.

This clonotype is termed hyperexpanded. Here the CDR3 reads CASSSDRVHGYTF. The CDR3 region has the DNA TGTGCCAGCAGTTCTGACAGGGTCCATGGCTACACCTTC. The chain employs TRBV12-3 or TRBV12-4 and TRBJ1-2; TRBD1 agrees at 7 bases. CDR3 size: 13 residues. V gave up 4 bases and J gave up 6 bases; unmatched junction bases: 5.

V usage is TRBV12-3 or TRBV12-4 and J usage is TRBJ1-2; D perhaps matches TRBD1 (5 bases). The CDR3 extends over 14 amino acids. Trimming left V 6 bases short and J 2 bases short, with 13 bases between. CDR3 sequence: CASSFRGANYGYTF. For the CDR3, the DNA is TGTGCCAGCAGCTTCCGAGGGGCCAACTATGGCTACACCTTC.

This clonotype is large (0.1 to 1%) by share. The chain joins TRBV12-3 or TRBV12-4 to TRBJ1-2; a possible D gene is TRBD1 (6 bases). The CDR3 length is 14 residues. V was trimmed by 6 bases and J by 4 bases, leaving 15 bases between them. CDR3 nucleotides: TGTGCCAGCAGCCCGTTTAACAGGGCCTATGGCTACACCTTC. Residues: CASSPFNRAYGYTF.

This clonotype is labeled medium-sized (0.01 to 0.1%). This chain joins TRBV12-3 or TRBV12-4 and TRBJ1-2, with TRBD1 matching over 8 bases. This CDR3 is 13 amino acids long. Losses at the gene ends were 3 bases for V and 3 bases for J; bases not matched to a gene: 0. CDR3 sequence reads: CASSLDRDYGYTF. CDR3 sequence (DNA): TGTGCCAGCAGTTTGGACAGGGACTATGGCTACACCTTC.

By sample fraction, this clonotype is medium-sized. The chain recombines TRBV12-3 or TRBV12-4 with TRBJ1-2; 8 bases align to TRBD1. V gave up 3 bases and J gave up 2 bases; unmatched junction bases: 8. This CDR3 spans 16 amino acids. The CDR3 reads CASSFTTGTGNYGYTF. CDR3 sequence (DNA): TGTGCCAGCAGTTTTACAACCGGGACAGGCAACTATGGCTACACCTTC.

By sample share, this clonotype is large. The CDR3 spells CASSSGTGWGYTF. In DNA form, the CDR3 reads TGTGCCAGCAGTTCCGGGACAGGGTGGGGCTACACCTTC. The chain recombines TRBV12-3 or TRBV12-4 with TRBJ1-2; TRBD1 aligns across 9 bases. This CDR3 is built from 13 residues. With 4 bases clipped from V and 8 bases from J, the junction kept 5 bases outside the gene matches.

This clonotype counts as medium-sized (0.01 to 0.1%). The chain uses TRBV12-3 or TRBV12-4 and TRBJ1-2, with 8 bases lining up with TRBD1. The CDR3 sequence is 15 residues long. V was clipped by 5 bases and J by 3 bases; unmatched bases: 8. Here the CDR3 reads CASSRDRRRDYGYTF. In DNA, the CDR3 is TGTGCCAGCAGTCGGGACAGGCGTCGGGACTATGGCTACACCTTC.

This clonotype is labeled medium-sized. This chain joins TRBV12-3 or TRBV12-4 and TRBJ1-2; D is ambiguous. Trimming stripped 2 bases from V and 0 bases from J, with 7 bases between. This CDR3 region has 14 residues. For the CDR3, the DNA is TGTGCCAGCAGTTTATTCCCCTCTAACTATGGCTACACCTTC. Translation gives CASSLFPSNYGYTF.

This clonotype rates as medium-sized. J is TRBJ1-2 and V is TRBV12-3 or TRBV12-4, with no clear D. Trimming left V 0 bases short and J 7 bases short, with 9 bases between. This CDR3 comprises 13 residues. In nucleotides, the CDR3 is TGTGCCAGCAGTTTAGCGCTGTTTACTGGCTACACCTTC. The encoded protein is CASSLALFTGYTF.

This clonotype is termed large. The V and J genes are TRBV12-5 and TRBJ1-2; D gene unclear. Germline CDR1 and CDR2: LGHNT and FRNRAP. CDR3 length: 13 residues. V lost 7 bases to trimming and J lost 0 bases, with 9 bases between them. The CDR3 spells CASDMAANYGYTF. In DNA, the CDR3 is TGTGCTAGTGATATGGCGGCTAACTATGGCTACACCTTC.

By share of the sample, this clonotype is medium-sized. The chain joins TRBV12-3 or TRBV12-4 to TRBJ1-2, with D perhaps TRBD1 (5 bases). V was clipped by 2 bases and J by 2 bases, with 6 bases between them. CDR3 size: 13 residues. CDR3 in amino acids: CASSLQGNYGYTF. Written as DNA, the CDR3 is TGTGCCAGCAGTTTACAGGGAAACTATGGCTACACCTTC.

Relative to its sample, this clonotype is medium-sized. The junction and the germline gene differ at one end; a read error may be behind it. CDR3: CASSSTGISSSSFF. The CDR3 coding sequence is TGTGCCAGCAGCTCGACAGGGATCTCTTCTTCGTCGTTCTTC. The chain employs TRBV12-3 or TRBV12-4 and TRBJ1-2, with TRBD1 matching 7 bases. The CDR3 spans 14 residues.

By share, this clonotype counts as medium-sized. CDR3 residues: CASSPGPNYGYTF. The CDR3, as DNA: TGTGCCAGCAGTCCCGGACCGAACTATGGCTACACCTTC. The rearrangement uses TRBV12-3 or TRBV12-4 and TRBJ1-2; D is undetermined. Trimming removed 5 bases from V and 2 bases from J, with 9 bases in between. The length of the CDR3 is 13 residues.

This clonotype is labeled hyperexpanded. The chain recombines TRBV12-3 or TRBV12-4 with TRBJ1-2, with D unclear. V lost 3 bases to trimming and J lost 7 bases, with 12 bases between them. The CDR3 loop spans 13 amino acids. CDR3 in DNA: TGTGCCAGCAGTTTCCCCAATGGAGGTGGCTACACCTTC. Protein sequence: CASSFPNGGGYTF.

Judged by abundance, this clonotype is large. This chain links TRBV12-3 or TRBV12-4 with TRBJ1-2; D is ambiguous. The length of the CDR3 is 13 residues. The V gene lost 5 bases and the J gene lost 4 bases, with 11 bases spanning the gap. The CDR3: CASSDTAGYGYTF. The CDR3 bases are TGTGCCAGCAGTGACACGGCCGGCTATGGCTACACCTTC.

This clonotype is termed medium-sized. This chain uses TRBV12-3 or TRBV12-4 with TRBJ1-2, with D maybe TRBD1 (6 bases). With 6 bases removed from V and 4 bases from J, the gap between germline ends came to 15 bases. The length of the CDR3 is 14 residues. CDR3 bases: TGTGCCAGCAGAGTTGGACAGTATGGCTATGGCTACACCTTC. Residues: CASRVGQYGYGYTF.